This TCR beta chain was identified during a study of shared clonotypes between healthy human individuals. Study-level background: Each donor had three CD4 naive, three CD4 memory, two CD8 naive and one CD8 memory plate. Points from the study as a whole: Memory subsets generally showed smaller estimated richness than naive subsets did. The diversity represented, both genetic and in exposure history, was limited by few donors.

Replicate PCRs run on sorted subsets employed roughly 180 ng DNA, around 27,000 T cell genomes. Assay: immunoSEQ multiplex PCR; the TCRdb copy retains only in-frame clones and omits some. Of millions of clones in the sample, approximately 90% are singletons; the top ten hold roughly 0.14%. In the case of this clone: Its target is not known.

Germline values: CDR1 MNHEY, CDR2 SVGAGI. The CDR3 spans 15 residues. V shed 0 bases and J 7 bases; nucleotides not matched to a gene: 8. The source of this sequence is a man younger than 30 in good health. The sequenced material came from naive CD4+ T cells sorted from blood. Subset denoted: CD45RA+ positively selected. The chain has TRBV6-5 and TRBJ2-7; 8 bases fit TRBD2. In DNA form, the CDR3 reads TGTGCCAGCAGTTACTCGCGCGGGGGGACGGGGGAGCAGTACTTC. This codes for CASSYSRGGTGEQYF.